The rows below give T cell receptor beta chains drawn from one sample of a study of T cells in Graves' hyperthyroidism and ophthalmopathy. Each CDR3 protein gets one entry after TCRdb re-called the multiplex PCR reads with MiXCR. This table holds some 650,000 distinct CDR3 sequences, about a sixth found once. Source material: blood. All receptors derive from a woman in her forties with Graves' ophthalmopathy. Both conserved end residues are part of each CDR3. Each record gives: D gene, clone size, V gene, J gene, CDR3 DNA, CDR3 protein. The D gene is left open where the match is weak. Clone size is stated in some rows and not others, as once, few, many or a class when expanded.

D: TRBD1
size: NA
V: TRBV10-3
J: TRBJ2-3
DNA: TGTGCCATCAGTGATCCGGGACAGATGGGAGATACGCAGTATTTT
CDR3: CAISDPGQMGDTQYF

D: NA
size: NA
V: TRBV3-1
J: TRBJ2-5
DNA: TGTGCCAGCAGCAAATTCCGGGACTCGACTGGGGGAGAGACCCAGTACTTC
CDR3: CASSKFRDSTGGETQYF

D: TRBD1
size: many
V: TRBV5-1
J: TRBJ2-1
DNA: TGCGCCAGCAGCTTAGGACAGGGAAGCGATGAGCAGTTCTTC
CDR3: CASSLGQGSDEQFF

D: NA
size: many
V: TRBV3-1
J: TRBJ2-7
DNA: TGTGCCAGCAGCCAACGAGCGGGCCTCTACGAGCAGTACTTC
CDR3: CASSQRAGLYEQYF

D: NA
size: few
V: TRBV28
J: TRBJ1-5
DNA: TGTGCCAGCAGTAGTAGTCACAATCAGCCCCAGCATTTT
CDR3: CASSSSHNQPQHF

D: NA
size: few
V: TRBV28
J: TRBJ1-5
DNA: TGTGCCAGCATCATAGGGGGGAATAGCAATCAGCCCCAGCATTTT
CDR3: CASIIGGNSNQPQHF

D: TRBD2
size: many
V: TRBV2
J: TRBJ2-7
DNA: TGTGCCAGCAGTGAAACACTAGCGGGGGGCTACGAGCAGTACTTC
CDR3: CASSETLAGGYEQYF

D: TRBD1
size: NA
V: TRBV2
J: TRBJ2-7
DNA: TGTGCCAGCGACGACCCGGGACAGGCGAACTACGAGCAGTACTTC
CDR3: CASDDPGQANYEQYF

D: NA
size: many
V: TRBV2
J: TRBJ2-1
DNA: TGTGCCAGCATGGAGGAACGCCACAATGAGCAGTTCTTC
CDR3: CASMEERHNEQFF

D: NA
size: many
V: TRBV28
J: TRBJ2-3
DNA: TGTGCCAGCGCGAGGCGGGATCCTGGCACAGATACGCAGTATTTT
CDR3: CASARRDPGTDTQYF

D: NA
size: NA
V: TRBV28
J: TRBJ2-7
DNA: TGTGCCAGCAGTTTGGGGGACCGCGGCTACTACGAGCAGTACTTC
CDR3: CASSLGDRGYYEQYF

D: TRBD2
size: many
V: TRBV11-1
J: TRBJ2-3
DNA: TGTGCCAGCAGACTAGCGGACCACCTCACAGATACGCAGTATTTT
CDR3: CASRLADHLTDTQYF

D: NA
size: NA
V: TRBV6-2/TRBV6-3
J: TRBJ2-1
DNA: TGTGCCAGCAGTTTAGCGACAGCCTACAATGAGCAGTTCTTC
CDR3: CASSLATAYNEQFF

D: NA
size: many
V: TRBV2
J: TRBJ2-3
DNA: TGTGCCAGCAGGAGTCTGGGACTTCCACGGTATACAGATACGCAGTATTTT
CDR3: CASRSLGLPRYTDTQYF

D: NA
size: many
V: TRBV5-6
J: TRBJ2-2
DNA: TGTGCCAGCAGCTGGGGGGAGCCCACCGGGGAGCTGTTTTTT
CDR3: CASSWGEPTGELFF

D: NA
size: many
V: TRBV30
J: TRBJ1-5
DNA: TGTGCCTGGAGTGAAAGGGATCCTCAGCCCCAGCATTTT
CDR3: CAWSERDPQPQHF

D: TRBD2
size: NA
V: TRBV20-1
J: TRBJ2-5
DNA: TGCAGTGCTGGAGTCGCGGGAGGGGGAAAGACCCAGTACTTC
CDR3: CSAGVAGGGKTQYF

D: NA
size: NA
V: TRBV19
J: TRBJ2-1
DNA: TGTGCCAGTAGTATAGAGGGCTCGGGAATTGGTTTTGTCGATGAGCAGTTCTTC
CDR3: CASSIEGSGIGFVDEQFF

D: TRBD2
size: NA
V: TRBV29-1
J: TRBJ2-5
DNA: TGCAGCGGCGGATCGACTAGCGGGGGGGAGACCCAGTACTTC
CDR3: CSGGSTSGGETQYF

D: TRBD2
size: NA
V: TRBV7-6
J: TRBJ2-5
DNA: TGTGCCAGCAGCCCCTCGACTAGCGGTTGGAAGACCCAGTACTTC
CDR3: CASSPSTSGWKTQYF

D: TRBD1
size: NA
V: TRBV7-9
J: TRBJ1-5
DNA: TGTGCCAGCAGCTTAAAAAGGGGACAGGTCGACTTATGGCCCCAGCATTTT
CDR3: CASSLKRGQVDLWPQHF

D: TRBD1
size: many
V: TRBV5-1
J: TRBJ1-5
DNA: TGCGCCAGCAGCTTGGATCGGGACAGGCCCCAGCATTTT
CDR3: CASSLDRDRPQHF

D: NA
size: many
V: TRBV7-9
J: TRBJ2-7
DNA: TGTGCCAGCAGCGACTATAGGGGTTACGAGCAGTACTTC
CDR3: CASSDYRGYEQYF

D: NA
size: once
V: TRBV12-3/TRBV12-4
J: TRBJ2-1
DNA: TGTGCCAGCAGGGATCTAGCTTCCGTTGAGCAGTTCTTC
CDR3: CASRDLASVEQFF

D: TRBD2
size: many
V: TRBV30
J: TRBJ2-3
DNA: TGTGCCTCCAGCCGGTCGGGGGGACTAGCGACAGATACGCAGTATTTT
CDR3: CASSRSGGLATDTQYF

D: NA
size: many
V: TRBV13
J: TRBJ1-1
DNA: TGTGCCAGCAGCTTAGGGGACAGAAGTACACTTGAAGCTTTCTTT
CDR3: CASSLGDRSTLEAFF

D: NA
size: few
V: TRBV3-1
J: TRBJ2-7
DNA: TGTGCCAGCAGCCAGGTGGTGAATTCCTACGAGCAGTACTTC
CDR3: CASSQVVNSYEQYF

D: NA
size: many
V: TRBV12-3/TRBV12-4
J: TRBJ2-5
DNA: TGTGCCAGCAGTCAACGCGCCTACGGGGGCGAGACCCAGTACTTC
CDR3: CASSQRAYGGETQYF

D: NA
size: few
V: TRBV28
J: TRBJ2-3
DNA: TGTGCCAGCATAGCCTCTCCTGGCACAGATACGCAGTATTTT
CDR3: CASIASPGTDTQYF

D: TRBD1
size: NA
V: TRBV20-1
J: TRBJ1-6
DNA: TGCAGTGCTCAAGGGACAGGGAATTATAATTCACCCCTCCACTTT
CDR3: CSAQGTGNYNSPLHF

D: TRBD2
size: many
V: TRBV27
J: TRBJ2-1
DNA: TGTGCCAGCAGTAAGCGGGACTCGCCCCCCTACAATGAGCAGTTCTTC
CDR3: CASSKRDSPPYNEQFF

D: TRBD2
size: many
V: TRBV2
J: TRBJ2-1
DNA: TGTGCCAGCAACAGCGGGGGTAACCCTTACAATGAGCAGTTCTTC
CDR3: CASNSGGNPYNEQFF

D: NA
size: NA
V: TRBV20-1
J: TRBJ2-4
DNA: TGCAGTGCTAGTCGAGGTGGCGACATTCAGTACTTC
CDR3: CSASRGGDIQYF

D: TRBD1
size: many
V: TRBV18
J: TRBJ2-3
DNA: TGTGCCAGCTCACCTGGACAGGTTCGCACAGATACGCAGTATTTT
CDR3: CASSPGQVRTDTQYF

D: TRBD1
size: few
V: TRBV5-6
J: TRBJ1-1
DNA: TGTGCCAGCAGCTTTCTCGGACAGGGGTACACTGAAGCTTTCTTT
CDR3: CASSFLGQGYTEAFF

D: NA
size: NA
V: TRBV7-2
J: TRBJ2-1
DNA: TGTGCCAGCAGCTCCACCGGGACACCCTACAATGAGCAGTTCTTC
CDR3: CASSSTGTPYNEQFF

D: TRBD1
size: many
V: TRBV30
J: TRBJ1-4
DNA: TGTGCCAGGACAACTCAGGGGGGCGAAAAACTGTTTTTT
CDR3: CARTTQGGEKLFF

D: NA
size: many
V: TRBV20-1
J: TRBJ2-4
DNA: TGCAGTGCTAGATTCGCGGCTAGAGCCAAAAACATTCAGTACTTC
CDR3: CSARFAARAKNIQYF

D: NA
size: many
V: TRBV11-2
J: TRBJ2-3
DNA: TGTGCCAGCAGCTTAGGAGACGGTAGCACAGATACGCAGTATTTT
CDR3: CASSLGDGSTDTQYF

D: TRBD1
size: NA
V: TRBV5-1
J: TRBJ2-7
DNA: TGCGCCAGCAGCTGGGCCGGACAGGGAGAATACGAGCAGTACTTC
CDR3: CASSWAGQGEYEQYF

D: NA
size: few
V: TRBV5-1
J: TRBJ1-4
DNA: TGCGCCAGCAGCTTGTCGGGGGCGGAAAAACTGTTTTTT
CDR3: CASSLSGAEKLFF

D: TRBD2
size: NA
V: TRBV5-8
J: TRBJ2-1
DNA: TGTGCCAGCAGCCTCCGTGCGGGAGCTGGGAAAGAGCAGTTCTTC
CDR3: CASSLRAGAGKEQFF

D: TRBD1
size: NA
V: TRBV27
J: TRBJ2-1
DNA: TGTGCCAGCAGTTCAGCTGTGGACAGGGTGGGCAATGAGCAGTTCTTC
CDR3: CASSSAVDRVGNEQFF

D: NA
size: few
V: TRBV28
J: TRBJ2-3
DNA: TGTGCCACCTCCAGACAATTGGAAGCAGATACGCAGTATTTT
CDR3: CATSRQLEADTQYF

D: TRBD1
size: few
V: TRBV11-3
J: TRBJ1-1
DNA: TGTGCCAGCATGTCCGGGACAGGGGACACTGAAGCTTTCTTT
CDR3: CASMSGTGDTEAFF

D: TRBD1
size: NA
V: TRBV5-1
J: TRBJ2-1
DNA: TGCGCCAGCAGCCTACGTACAGGGGGCTGGGAGCAGTTCTTC
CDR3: CASSLRTGGWEQFF

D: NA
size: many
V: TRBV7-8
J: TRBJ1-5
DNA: TGTGCCAGCAGCGCGTATTCAGGGGGCAATCAGCCCCAGCATTTT
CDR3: CASSAYSGGNQPQHF

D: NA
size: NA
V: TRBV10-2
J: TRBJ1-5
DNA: TGCGCCAGCAGTGAGAACAGCGTTAGCAATCAGCCCCAGCATTTT
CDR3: CASSENSVSNQPQHF

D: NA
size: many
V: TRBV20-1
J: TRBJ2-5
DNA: TGCAGTGCAGGGGCCCTTGAGGAGACCCAGTACTTC
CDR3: CSAGALEETQYF

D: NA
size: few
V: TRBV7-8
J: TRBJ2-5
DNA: TGTGCCAGCAGCTTAGTTAGGCAGTCTAGGGAGACCCAGTACTTC
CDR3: CASSLVRQSRETQYF

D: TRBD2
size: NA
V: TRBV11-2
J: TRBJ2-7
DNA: TGTGCCAGCAGCTTCCTAGCGGGAGAGGGGAACGAGCAGTACTTC
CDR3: CASSFLAGEGNEQYF

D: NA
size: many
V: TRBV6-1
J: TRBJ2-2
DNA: TGTGCCAGCAGTGCACAGGCCGACACCGGGGAGCTGTTTTTT
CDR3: CASSAQADTGELFF

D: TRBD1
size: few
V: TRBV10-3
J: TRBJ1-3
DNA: TGTGCCCTCCGAGGCGACTTGGGACAGGGCTCTGGAAACACCATATATTTT
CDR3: CALRGDLGQGSGNTIYF

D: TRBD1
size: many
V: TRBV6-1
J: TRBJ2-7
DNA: TGTGCCAGCAAGGTAGGGGGCTTCTACGAGCAGTACTTC
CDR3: CASKVGGFYEQYF